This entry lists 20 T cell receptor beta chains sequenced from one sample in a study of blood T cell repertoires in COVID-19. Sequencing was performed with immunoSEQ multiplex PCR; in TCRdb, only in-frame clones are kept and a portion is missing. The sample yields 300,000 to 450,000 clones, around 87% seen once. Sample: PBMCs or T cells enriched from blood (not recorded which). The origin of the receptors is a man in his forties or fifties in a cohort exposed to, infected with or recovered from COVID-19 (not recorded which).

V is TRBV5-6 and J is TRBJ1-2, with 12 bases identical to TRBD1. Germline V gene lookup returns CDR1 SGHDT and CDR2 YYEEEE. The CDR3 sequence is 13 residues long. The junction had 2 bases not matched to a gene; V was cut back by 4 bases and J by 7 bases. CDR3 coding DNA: TGTGCCAGCAGCCCGGGACAGGGGGCTGGCTACACCTTC. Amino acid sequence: CASSPGQGAGYTF.

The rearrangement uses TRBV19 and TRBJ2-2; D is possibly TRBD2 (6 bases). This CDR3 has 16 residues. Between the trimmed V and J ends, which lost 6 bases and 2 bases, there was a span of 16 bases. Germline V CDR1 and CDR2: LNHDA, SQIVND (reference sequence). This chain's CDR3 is CASRTLTSLNTGELFF. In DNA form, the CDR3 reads TGTGCCAGTAGGACTTTGACTAGTCTAAACACCGGGGAGCTGTTTTTT.

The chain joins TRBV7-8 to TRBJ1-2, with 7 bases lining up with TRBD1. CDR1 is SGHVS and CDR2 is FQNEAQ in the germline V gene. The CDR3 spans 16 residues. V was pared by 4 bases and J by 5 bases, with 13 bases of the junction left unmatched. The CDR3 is CASSSGQRNHPYGYTF. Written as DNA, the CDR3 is TGTGCCAGCAGCTCGGGACAGCGCAACCATCCATATGGCTACACCTTC.

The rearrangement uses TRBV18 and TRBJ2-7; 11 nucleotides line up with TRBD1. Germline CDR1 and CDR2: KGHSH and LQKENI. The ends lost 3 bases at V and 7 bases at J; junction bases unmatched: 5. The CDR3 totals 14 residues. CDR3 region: CASSPGQGAGEQYF. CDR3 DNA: TGTGCCAGCTCACCCGGACAGGGGGCAGGGGAGCAGTACTTC.

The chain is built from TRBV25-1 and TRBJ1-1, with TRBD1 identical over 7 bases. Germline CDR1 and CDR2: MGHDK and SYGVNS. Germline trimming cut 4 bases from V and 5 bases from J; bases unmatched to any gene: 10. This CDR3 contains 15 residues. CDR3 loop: CASSGQGGLGTEAFF. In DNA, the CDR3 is TGTGCCAGCAGTGGGCAGGGGGGTTTGGGAACTGAAGCTTTCTTT.

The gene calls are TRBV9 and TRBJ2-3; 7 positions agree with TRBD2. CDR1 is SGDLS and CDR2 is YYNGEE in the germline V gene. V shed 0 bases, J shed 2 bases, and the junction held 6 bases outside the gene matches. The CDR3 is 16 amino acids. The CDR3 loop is CASSVGAGAFTDTQYF. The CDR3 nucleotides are TGTGCCAGCAGCGTAGGGGCGGGAGCTTTCACAGATACGCAGTATTTT.

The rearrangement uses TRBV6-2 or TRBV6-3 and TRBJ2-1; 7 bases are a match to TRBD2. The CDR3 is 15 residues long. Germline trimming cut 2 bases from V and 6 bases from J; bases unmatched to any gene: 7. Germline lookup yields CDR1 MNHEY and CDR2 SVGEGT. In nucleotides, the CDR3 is TGTGCCAGCAGTTACCCCCAGCGGGACGTCAATGAGCAGTTCTTC. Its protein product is CASSYPQRDVNEQFF.

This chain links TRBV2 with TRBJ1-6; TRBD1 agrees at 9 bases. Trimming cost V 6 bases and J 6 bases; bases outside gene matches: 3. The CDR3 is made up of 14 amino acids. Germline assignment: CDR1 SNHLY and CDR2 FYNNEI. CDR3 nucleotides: TGTGCCAGCAGCCGGGGACAGGGTAATTCACCCCTCCACTTT. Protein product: CASSRGQGNSPLHF. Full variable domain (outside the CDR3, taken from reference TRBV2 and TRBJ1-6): EPEVTQTPSHQVTQMGQEVILRCVPISNHLYFYWYRQILGQKVEFLVSFYNNEISEKSEIFDDQFSVERPDGSNFTLKIRSTKLEDSAMYFCASSRGQGNSPLHFGNGTRLTVT.

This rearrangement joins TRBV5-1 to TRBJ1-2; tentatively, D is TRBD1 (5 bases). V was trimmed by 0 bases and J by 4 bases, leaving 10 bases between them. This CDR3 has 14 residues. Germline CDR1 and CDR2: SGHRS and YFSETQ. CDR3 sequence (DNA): TGCGCCAGCAGCTTGGGACAGACCGTCTATGGCTACACCTTC. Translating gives CASSLGQTVYGYTF.

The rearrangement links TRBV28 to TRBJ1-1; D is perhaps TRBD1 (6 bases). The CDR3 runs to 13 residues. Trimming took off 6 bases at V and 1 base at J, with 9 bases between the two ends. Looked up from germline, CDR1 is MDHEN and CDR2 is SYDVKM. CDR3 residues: CASRSTGNTEAFF. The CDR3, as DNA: TGTGCCAGCAGATCGACAGGGAACACTGAAGCTTTCTTT.

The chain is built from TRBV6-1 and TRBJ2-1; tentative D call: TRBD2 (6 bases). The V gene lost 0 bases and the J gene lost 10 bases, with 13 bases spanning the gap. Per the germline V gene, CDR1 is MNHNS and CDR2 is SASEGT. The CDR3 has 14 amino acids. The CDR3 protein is CASSEARLVGEQFF. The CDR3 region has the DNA TGTGCCAGCAGTGAAGCGCGACTAGTAGGGGAGCAGTTCTTC.

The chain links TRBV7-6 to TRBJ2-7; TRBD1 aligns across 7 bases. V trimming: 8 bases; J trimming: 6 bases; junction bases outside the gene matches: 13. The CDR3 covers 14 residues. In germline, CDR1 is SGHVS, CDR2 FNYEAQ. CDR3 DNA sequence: TGTGCCAGCCGCCCCGCGGGCAGGGGGAGCGAGCAGTACTTC. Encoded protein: CASRPAGRGSEQYF.

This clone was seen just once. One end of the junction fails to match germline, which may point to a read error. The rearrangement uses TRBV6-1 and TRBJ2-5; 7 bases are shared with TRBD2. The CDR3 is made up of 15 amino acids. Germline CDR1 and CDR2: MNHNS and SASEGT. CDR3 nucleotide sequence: TGTGCCGGCAGTGATTCAGCGGGAAGGCGAGAGACCCAGTACTTC. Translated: CAGSDSAGRRETQYF.

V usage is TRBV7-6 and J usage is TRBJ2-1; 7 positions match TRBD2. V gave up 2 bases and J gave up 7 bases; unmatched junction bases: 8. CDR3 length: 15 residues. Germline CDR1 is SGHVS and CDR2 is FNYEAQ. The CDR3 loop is CASSLSASGDNEQFF. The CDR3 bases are TGTGCCAGCAGCTTAAGTGCTAGCGGAGATAATGAGCAGTTCTTC.

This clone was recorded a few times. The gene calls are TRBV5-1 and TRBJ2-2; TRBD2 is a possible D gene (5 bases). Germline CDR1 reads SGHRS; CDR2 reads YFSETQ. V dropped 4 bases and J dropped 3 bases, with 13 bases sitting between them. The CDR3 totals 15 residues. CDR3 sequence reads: CASSPVLGDTGELFF. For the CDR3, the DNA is TGCGCCAGCAGCCCGGTCCTCGGGGACACCGGGGAGCTGTTTTTT. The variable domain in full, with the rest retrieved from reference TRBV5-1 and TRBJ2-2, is KAGVTQTPRYLIKTRGQQVTLSCSPISGHRSVSWYQQTPGQGLQFLFEYFSETQRNKGNFPGRFSGRQFSNSRSEMNVSTLELGDSALYLCASSPVLGDTGELFFGEGSRLTVL.

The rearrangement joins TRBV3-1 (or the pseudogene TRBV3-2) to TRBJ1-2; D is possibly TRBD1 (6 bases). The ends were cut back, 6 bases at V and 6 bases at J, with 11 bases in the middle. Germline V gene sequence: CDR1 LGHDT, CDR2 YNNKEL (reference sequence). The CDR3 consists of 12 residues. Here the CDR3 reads CASRHREHGYTF. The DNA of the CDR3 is TGTGCCAGCAGGCACAGGGAGCATGGCTACACCTTC.

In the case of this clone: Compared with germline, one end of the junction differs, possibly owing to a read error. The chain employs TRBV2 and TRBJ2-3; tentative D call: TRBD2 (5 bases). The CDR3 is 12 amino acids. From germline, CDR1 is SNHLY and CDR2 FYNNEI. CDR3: CASREGGDTQYF. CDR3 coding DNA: TGTGCCAGCAGAGAAGGCGGGGATACGCAGTATTTT. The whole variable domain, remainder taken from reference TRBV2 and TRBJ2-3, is EPEVTQTPSHQVTQMGQEVILRCVPISNHLYFYWYRQILGQKVEFLVSFYNNEISEKSEIFDDQFSVERPDGSNFTLKIRSTKLEDSAMYFCASREGGDTQYFGPGTRLTVL.

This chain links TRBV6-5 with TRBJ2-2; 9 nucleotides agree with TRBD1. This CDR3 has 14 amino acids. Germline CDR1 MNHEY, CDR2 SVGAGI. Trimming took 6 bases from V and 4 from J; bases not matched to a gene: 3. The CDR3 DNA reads TGTGCCAGCAGAAAGGGACAGGGCACCGGGGAGCTGTTTTTT. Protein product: CASRKGQGTGELFF.

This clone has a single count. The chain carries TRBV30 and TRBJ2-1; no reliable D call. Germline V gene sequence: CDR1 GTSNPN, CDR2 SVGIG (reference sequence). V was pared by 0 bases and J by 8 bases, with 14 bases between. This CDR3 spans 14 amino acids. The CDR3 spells CAWSVRLGPHEQFF. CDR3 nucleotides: TGTGCCTGGAGTGTAAGGCTAGGTCCCCATGAGCAGTTCTTC.

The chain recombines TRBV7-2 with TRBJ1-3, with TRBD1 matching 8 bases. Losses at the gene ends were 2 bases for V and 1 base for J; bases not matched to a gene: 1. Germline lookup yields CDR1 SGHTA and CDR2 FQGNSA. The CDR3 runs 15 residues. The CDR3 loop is CASSLRQGSGNTIYF. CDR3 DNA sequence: TGTGCCAGCAGCTTACGACAGGGGTCTGGAAACACCATATATTTT.